These T cell receptor beta chains were read from a single sample in a study of blood T cell repertoires in COVID-19. Assay: immunoSEQ multiplex PCR; the TCRdb copy retains only in-frame clones and omits some. The data show around 250,000 clones, about 80% seen once. The sequencing input was PBMCs or T cells enriched from blood (not recorded which). These receptors were collected from a man younger than 40 with acute COVID-19. The CDR3 runs from the conserved cysteine through the conserved F or W. D genes are given only for firm matches. The size entry is marked missing in some rows and otherwise reads once, few, many or a size class.

>TRBD2|TRBV7-2|NA|TRBJ2-1|16
CASSSRLAGGLNEQFF
TGTGCCAGCAGCTCTAGACTAGCGGGAGGTCTCAATGAGCAGTTCTTC
>TRBD1|TRBV30|NA|TRBJ1-2|17
CAWSATTGTGTGYGYTF
TGTGCCTGGAGTGCGACCACCGGGACAGGGACGGGCTATGGCTACACCTTC
>TRBD1|TRBV5-6|NA|TRBJ1-2|17
CASSRPLPLQGAYGYTF
TGTGCCAGCAGTCGACCCCTTCCCTTACAGGGGGCCTATGGCTACACCTTC
>NA|TRBV2|NA|TRBJ2-5|13
CASRVSPSEAQYF
TGTGCCAGCAGGGTTTCACCCTCAGAAGCCCAGTACTTC
>NA|TRBV6-4|NA|TRBJ1-5|14
CASSPEPLGQPQHF
TGTGCCAGCAGCCCCGAACCTCTCGGTCAGCCCCAGCATTTT
>NA|TRBV6-1|NA|TRBJ1-3|17
CASSEILGAGAGNTIYF
TGTGCCAGCAGTGAAATTCTTGGGGCAGGGGCTGGAAACACCATATATTTT
>TRBD1|TRBV5-1|NA|TRBJ1-1|18
CASSLVHKWTGLNTEAFF
TGCGCCAGCAGCTTGGTCCATAAATGGACAGGGTTGAACACTGAAGCTTTCTTT
>NA|TRBV7-5|NA|TRBJ1-3|17
CVRRPFPFSGRGNTIYF
TGTGTCAGAAGACCCTTTCCCTTCTCAGGCCGGGGAAACACCATATATTTT
>NA|TRBV7-3|once|TRBJ2-2|16
CASSLTGGTNTGELFF
TGTGCCAGCAGCTTAACTGGAGGCACGAACACCGGGGAGCTGTTTTTT
>NA|TRBV5-1|NA|TRBJ1-5|19
CASTTDPRGRTAYNQPQHF
TGCGCCAGCACCACAGACCCTCGTGGACGGACAGCTTACAATCAGCCCCAGCATTTT
>TRBD2|TRBV14|NA|TRBJ2-3|18
CASSQKRGPNLFTDTQYF
TGTGCCAGCAGCCAAAAGCGGGGGCCGAACCTTTTCACAGATACGCAGTATTTT
>TRBD1|TRBV18|NA|TRBJ2-5|16
CASSEQGQASRETQYF
TGTGCCAGCTCGGAGCAGGGACAGGCGTCAAGAGAGACCCAGTACTTC
>TRBD1|TRBV28|NA|TRBJ1-2|12
CASRTGGGGYTF
TGTGCCAGCAGGACAGGGGGCGGTGGCTACACCTTC
>TRBD1|TRBV11-2|NA|TRBJ1-2|14
CASSEGQGLGGYTF
TGTGCCAGCAGCGAGGGACAGGGGCTTGGTGGCTACACCTTC
>TRBD1|TRBV4-2|NA|TRBJ1-1|16
CASSQGDRVLNTEAFF
TGTGCCAGCAGCCAAGGGGACAGGGTACTTAACACTGAAGCTTTCTTT
>NA|TRBV27|NA|TRBJ2-1|15
CASSFRDNGDNEQFF
TGTGCCAGCAGTTTCAGGGACAATGGAGACAATGAGCAGTTCTTC
>TRBD1|TRBV13|NA|TRBJ1-3|15
CASSFNRGYGNTIYF
TGTGCCAGCAGCTTCAACAGGGGATACGGAAACACCATATATTTT
>NA|TRBV7-8|NA|TRBJ1-4|17
CASSPQGIRATNEKLFF
TGTGCCAGCAGCCCTCAGGGGATTCGGGCAACTAATGAAAAACTGTTTTTT
>TRBD2|TRBV6-1|NA|TRBJ2-3|13
CASGPNGRSSQYF
TGTGCCAGCGGTCCTAACGGGAGGTCTTCGCAGTATTTT
>TRBD1|TRBV5-6|NA|TRBJ1-4|14
CASSLQGAGEKLFF
TGTGCCAGCAGCTTACAGGGGGCGGGTGAAAAACTGTTTTTT
>NA|TRBV11-1|NA|TRBJ1-2|14
CASSEGLQDYGYTF
TGTGCCAGCAGCGAAGGACTGCAAGACTATGGCTACACCTTC
>NA|TRBV5-1|NA|TRBJ2-5|14
CASRPGQPQETQYF
TGCGCCAGCAGACCTGGACAGCCCCAAGAGACCCAGTACTTC
>TRBD1|TRBV24-1|NA|TRBJ1-1|15
CATSDSAGGWSEAFF
TGTGCCACCAGTGATTCCGCAGGGGGCTGGTCTGAAGCTTTCTTT
>NA|TRBV6-5|NA|TRBJ1-4|15
CASSHRRGNNEKLFF
TGTGCCAGCAGCCACAGACGGGGGAATAATGAAAAACTGTTTTTT
>NA|TRBV5-5|few|TRBJ1-6|14
CASSHGWSGSPLHF
TGTGCCAGCAGCCATGGATGGTCAGGCTCACCCCTCCACTTT
>TRBD1|TRBV6-1|once|TRBJ2-5|13
CASSETGAETQYF
TGTGCCAGCAGTGAGACAGGGGCAGAGACCCAGTACTTC
>NA|TRBV3-1/TRBV3-2|NA|TRBJ1-1|15
CASSQDRQMNTEAFF
TGTGCCAGCAGCCAAGATAGACAGATGAACACTGAAGCTTTCTTT
>NA|TRBV19|few|TRBJ2-1|20
CASSIGVRQGVKFSYNEQFF
TGTGCCAGTAGTATAGGGGTCCGACAAGGGGTAAAGTTTTCCTACAATGAGCAGTTCTTC
>TRBD2|TRBV2|NA|TRBJ2-3|17
CAGHGVAGGPGIDTQYF
TGTGCCGGCCATGGGGTAGCGGGAGGGCCGGGTATAGATACGCAGTATTTT
>TRBD2|TRBV11-2|NA|TRBJ2-5|15
CASTLAGGLQETQYF
TGTGCCAGCACCCTAGCGGGGGGCCTCCAAGAGACCCAGTACTTC
>TRBD1|TRBV5-4|NA|TRBJ2-1|14
CASSSGQGRDEQFF
TGTGCCAGCAGCTCTGGACAGGGACGCGATGAGCAGTTCTTC
>TRBD1|TRBV7-9|NA|TRBJ1-4|15
CASSLGQGENEKLFF
TGTGCCAGCAGCCTTGGACAGGGAGAGAATGAAAAACTGTTTTTT
>NA|TRBV18|once|TRBJ1-5|13
CASSRGENQPQHF
TGTGCCAGCTCACGGGGAGAGAATCAGCCCCAGCATTTT
>TRBD1|TRBV19|NA|TRBJ1-4|15
CASSTGTGIREKLFF
TGTGCCAGTAGTACCGGGACAGGGATCCGAGAAAAACTGTTTTTT
>TRBD1|TRBV10-3|NA|TRBJ2-1|14
CAISERTGVNEQFF
TGTGCCATCAGTGAGCGGACAGGGGTGAATGAGCAGTTCTTC
>TRBD1|TRBV5-6|NA|TRBJ1-1|13
CASSRTGVTEAFF
TGTGCCAGCAGCCGTACAGGGGTCACTGAAGCTTTCTTT
>NA|TRBV7-9|NA|TRBJ1-4|16
CASGRGQDATNEKLFF
TGTGCCAGCGGCCGGGGACAAGACGCAACTAATGAAAAACTGTTTTTT
>NA|TRBV29-1|NA|TRBJ2-6|15
CSVALGLAGANVLTF
TGCAGCGTTGCACTAGGGCTAGCTGGGGCCAACGTCCTGACTTTC
>TRBD1|TRBV18|NA|TRBJ2-1|12
CASSTQGNEQFF
TGTGCCAGCTCAACACAGGGGAATGAGCAGTTCTTC
>NA|TRBV27|NA|TRBJ1-5|14
CASSFRLSNQPQHF
TGTGCCAGCAGTTTCCGACTTAGCAATCAGCCCCAGCATTTT
>NA|TRBV5-1|once|TRBJ1-1|15
CASSPMMDSNTEAFF
TGCGCCAGCAGCCCCATGATGGACTCGAACACTGAAGCTTTCTTT